One and the same sample provided the 9 T cell receptor beta chains below, sequenced in a study of cytotoxic CD8 clonotypes in ibrutinib-treated CLL. This table comes from immunoSEQ multiplex PCR, and its TCRdb copy is limited to in-frame clones, with some not included. The table has about 140,000 clones, around 82% seen once; the top ten hold 7.5% to 8%. Sequenced here: PBMCs, sampled after 36 months of ibrutinib treatment. Receptor source: a human donor with chronic lymphocytic leukemia.

The chain combines TRBV7-3 with TRBJ2-1; 10 nucleotides line up with TRBD2. The V gene end was trimmed by 5 bases and the J gene end by 6 bases; junction bases not matched to a gene: 7. Germline V gene lookup returns CDR1 SGHTA and CDR2 FQGTGA. This CDR3 has 15 amino acids. In DNA, the CDR3 is TGTGCCAGCAGCAGAAAAGCGGGAGGGATCAATGAGCAGTTCTTC. Amino acids: CASSRKAGGINEQFF. The complete variable domain, with remaining parts taken from reference TRBV7-3 and TRBJ2-1, reads GAGVSQTPSNKVTEKGKYVELRCDPISGHTALYWYRQSLGQGPEFLIYFQGTGAADDSGLPNDRFFAVRPEGSVSTLKIQRTERGDSAVYLCASSRKAGGINEQFFGPGTRLTVL.

This clone was recorded once. The V and J genes are TRBV6-5 and TRBJ1-1; D is possibly TRBD1 (5 bases). CDR3 length equals 11 residues. The germline CDR1 and CDR2 sequences are MNHEY and SVGAGI. V lost 4 bases and J lost 7, with 7 bases in between. CDR3 region: CASSWGGEAFF. CDR3 nucleotides: TGTGCCAGCAGTTGGGGGGGTGAAGCTTTCTTT.

The chain links TRBV10-3 to TRBJ1-2; 10 bases line up with TRBD1. Germline lookup yields CDR1 ENHRY and CDR2 SYGVKD. Trimming cost V 6 bases and J 7 bases; bases outside gene matches: 5. The CDR3 contains 13 residues. The CDR3 loop reads CAISGTGEGGYTF. The DNA for the CDR3 is TGTGCCATCAGCGGGACAGGGGAGGGTGGCTACACCTTC.

This clone was picked up one time. This CDR3 is CASSARGRNTEAFF. CDR3 DNA sequence: TGTGCCAGCAGTGCGAGGGGGCGGAACACTGAAGCTTTCTTT. The V call is TRBV6-1, the J call TRBJ1-1; 7 bases align to TRBD1. CDR1 MNHNS and CDR2 SASEGT come from the germline V gene. The CDR3 contains 14 residues. V shed 4 bases and J 1 base; nucleotides not matched to a gene: 3.

The rearrangement links TRBV11-2 to TRBJ1-3, with 7 bases that match TRBD1. Per germline, CDR1 SGHAT and CDR2 FQNNGV. The CDR3 loop spans 16 amino acids. The trim removed 1 base at V and 2 bases at J, leaving 5 bases unmatched. The CDR3 bases are TGTGCCAGCAGCTTAGGCACAGGGGCTCCTGGAAACACCATATATTTT. Protein sequence: CASSLGTGAPGNTIYF.

The chain uses TRBV15 and TRBJ1-6; unclear D gene. This CDR3 spans 14 amino acids. Germline CDR1 reads LNHNV; CDR2 reads YYDKDF (reference sequence). V lost 4 bases and J 3 bases, leaving 7 bases between the germline ends. This CDR3 is CATSIDNYNSPLHF. For the CDR3, the DNA is TGTGCCACCAGCATTGACAACTATAATTCACCCCTCCACTTT.

The V and J genes are TRBV14 and TRBJ2-7; tentative D call: TRBD2 (7 bases). The germline V gene has CDR1 SGHDN and CDR2 FVKESK. The CDR3 spans 11 residues. This CDR3 is CAGGASYEQYF. The CDR3 region has the DNA TGTGCGGGGGGGGCCTCCTACGAGCAGTACTTC.

The chain has TRBV9 and TRBJ1-1; tentatively, D is TRBD1 (5 bases). The germline V and J ends were trimmed by 2 bases and 1 base, with 12 bases remaining between them. Germline V gene lookup returns CDR1 SGDLS and CDR2 YYNGEE. The CDR3 spans 15 residues. CDR3 protein: CASSVGPPSNTEAFF. The DNA for the CDR3 is TGTGCCAGCAGCGTGGGACCTCCCTCGAACACTGAAGCTTTCTTT. The full variable domain, with the rest looked up from reference TRBV9 and TRBJ1-1, is DSGVTQTPKHLITATGQRVTLRCSPRSGDLSVYWYQQSLDQGLQFLIQYYNGEERAKGNILERFSAQQFPDLHSELNLSSLELGDSALYFCASSVGPPSNTEAFFGQGTRLTVV.

The genes are TRBV30 and TRBJ1-1; 8 bases are a match to TRBD1. Germline V gene data show CDR1 as GTSNPN and CDR2 as SVGIG (reference sequence). With V trimmed by 5 bases and J by 5 bases, 4 bases remained unmatched. The CDR3 totals 12 residues. CDR3 DNA: TGTGCCTGGGCCGGACAGGGTACTGAAGCTTTCTTT. Translating gives CAWAGQGTEAFF.